These 27 T cell receptor beta chains share one sample of origin, sequenced in a study of post-analysis software for immune sequencing data. Researchers reported that TCR beta cDNA libraries carried unique molecular identifiers. TCRdb ran MiXCR on the PCR reads and lists one entry per CDR3 protein. There are some 690,000 distinct CDR3 sequences in the sample; 25% to 30% occur only once, and more than 0.55% lies in the top ten. Study-wide results and limits: Controls showed lower frequencies than patients for roughly 5 TRBV segments, and TRBV5-6, TRBV5-1 and TRBV20-1 were among these.

These receptors lack a known antigen. Sequenced: blood. The receptors here all came from a girl aged 10 to 17 with multiple sclerosis.

This clonotype was seen only once. A read error may produce the germline difference seen at one junction end. The chain links TRBV7-2 to TRBJ2-3; D remains unclear. The CDR3 consists of 12 residues. The germline gives CDR1 SGHTA, CDR2 FQGNSA. As DNA, the CDR3 is TGTGCCTGCAGCTTAGGGTTGAACACGCAGTATTTT. The encoded protein is CACSLGLNTQYF.

This clonotype was picked up a small number of times. V gene TRBV7-2 combines with J gene TRBJ2-3; D gene ambiguous. CDR1 and CDR2 (germline): SGHTA, FQGNSA. Trimming removed 4 bases from V and 4 bases from J, with 15 bases in between. The CDR3 spans 15 residues. The CDR3 loop reads CASSSRRSRADTQYF. The CDR3 nucleotides read TGTGCCAGCAGCTCCAGACGCTCCCGGGCAGATACGCAGTATTTT.

The rearrangement links TRBV10-3 to TRBJ2-7; 9 nucleotides align to TRBD1. The germline V gene encodes CDR1 ENHRY and CDR2 SYGVKD. V was pared by 10 bases and J by 3 bases, with 7 bases of the junction left unmatched. CDR3 length equals 13 residues. CDR3 sequence reads: CASGTGRNYEQYF. As DNA, the CDR3 is TGTGCCAGCGGGACAGGGAGAAACTACGAGCAGTACTTC.

As DNA, the CDR3 is TGTGCCAGCAGCTTAAAGCTCGGGTGGGCAGGGAGGGTCCAAGAGACCCAGTACTTC. Encoded protein: CASSLKLGWAGRVQETQYF. The chain recombines TRBV7-2 with TRBJ2-5; 7 nucleotides align to TRBD2. Trimming removed 2 bases from V and 1 base from J; junction bases left unmatched: 16. The length of the CDR3 is 19 residues. Looked up from germline, CDR1 is SGHTA and CDR2 is FQGNSA.

This clonotype showed up just once. The chain links TRBV20-1 to TRBJ2-7, with TRBD2 as a possible D gene (6 bases). The CDR3 length is 16 residues. CDR1 and CDR2 from the germline V gene are DFQATT and SNEGSKA (reference sequence). V lost 3 bases, J lost 9 bases, and 27 bases lay in between. In nucleotides, the CDR3 is TGCAGTGCTAGGGACCGTCTGCAGACTAGGGTGGGAGTGCAGTACTTC. This translates into CSARDRLQTRVGVQYF.

This clonotype was observed a handful of times. The chain recombines TRBV5-1 with TRBJ2-3; TRBD1 or TRBD2 may be the D gene (6 bases each). CDR1 and CDR2 from the germline V gene are SGHRS and YFSETQ. The CDR3 totals 15 residues. V dropped 4 bases and J dropped 6 bases, with 18 bases sitting between them. The DNA for the CDR3 is TGCGCCAGCAGCCCGGAGGGGACAATCGGGGATACGCAGTATTTT. This sequence encodes CASSPEGTIGDTQYF.

Only a few counts were recorded for this clonotype. This chain connects TRBV7-2 to TRBJ2-5; 7 bases align to TRBD2. This CDR3 has 15 residues. V was clipped by 5 bases and J by 11 bases; unmatched bases: 17. The germline V gene encodes CDR1 SGHTA and CDR2 FQGNSA. CDR3 loop: CASSPTSAPLTRQYF. The DNA for the CDR3 is TGTGCCAGCAGCCCTACTAGCGCTCCCCTTACGAGGCAGTACTTC.

A few counts support this clonotype. V is TRBV20-1 and J is TRBJ1-1; D remains unclear. The CDR3 runs to 13 residues. V dropped 3 bases and J dropped 1 base, with 9 bases sitting between them. Germline CDR1 and CDR2: DFQATT and SNEGSKA (reference sequence). The CDR3 DNA sequence: TGCAGTGCTAGTCCGATCGGGAACACTGAAGCTTTCTTT. Its translation: CSASPIGNTEAFF.

This clonotype has a handful of counts. This rearrangement joins TRBV5-1 to TRBJ1-6; 9 positions match TRBD1. This CDR3 has 13 residues. Per germline, CDR1 SGHRS and CDR2 YFSETQ. V lost 3 bases and J lost 13; bases outside the gene matches: 5. CDR3: CASSSRTGEPLHF. The CDR3 DNA follows: TGCGCCAGCAGCTCCCGGACAGGGGAGCCCCTCCACTTT.

The sample holds a few counts of this clonotype. This chain uses TRBV4-1 with TRBJ2-7; D remains ambiguous. Germline loops: CDR1 MGHRA, CDR2 YSYEKL. The ends were cut back, 4 bases at V and 6 bases at J, with 13 bases in the middle. The CDR3 covers 13 residues. The CDR3 DNA reads TGCGCCAGCAGCCCCCCCGTGGTCGGCGAGCAGTACTTC. Its translation is CASSPPVVGEQYF.

Comment on this clonotype: The junction departs from the called germline gene at one end, perhaps through a read error. The rearrangement links TRBV10-3 to TRBJ2-7; maybe TRBD2 (5 bases). Germline V gene sequence: CDR1 ENHRY, CDR2 SYGVKD. The CDR3 totals 13 residues. The CDR3 DNA follows: TGTGCCGTCAGTGGACTGAGTGCCTACGAGCAGTACTTC. Its protein product is CAVSGLSAYEQYF.

Only a few counts were recorded for this clonotype. The chain combines TRBV5-1 with TRBJ1-1; D is uncertain. Germline assignment: CDR1 SGHRS and CDR2 YFSETQ. Trimming pared 5 bases from V and 0 bases from J, leaving 8 bases between. The CDR3 is made up of 13 amino acids. The CDR3 is CASSAGLNTEAFF. DNA of the CDR3: TGCGCCAGCAGTGCAGGCTTGAACACTGAAGCTTTCTTT.

This clonotype was observed a few times. The chain is built from TRBV7-9 and TRBJ2-7; tentatively, D is TRBD1 (6 bases). V shed 1 base and J shed 2 bases, with 15 bases lying between them. The CDR3 spans 16 residues. Per germline, CDR1 SEHNR and CDR2 FQNEAQ (reference sequence). In nucleotides, the CDR3 is TGTGCCAGCAGCTTAGTCCCTGGACAGCCGCCCTACGAGCAGTACTTC. This codes for CASSLVPGQPPYEQYF. The entire variable domain, with the rest obtained from reference TRBV7-9 and TRBJ2-7, is as follows: DTGVSQNPRHKITKRGQNVTFRCDPISEHNRLYWYRQTLGQGPEFLTYFQNEAQLEKSRLLSDRFSAERPKGSFSTLEIQRTEQGDSAMYLCASSLVPGQPPYEQYFGPGTRLTVT.

On this clonotype: A read error is possible here, since a much larger clone lies one base away. This rearrangement joins TRBV29-1 to TRBJ2-3; the D is unclear. This CDR3 is 14 amino acids long. Trimming removed 4 bases at V and 2 bases at J, with 13 bases between. Germline-derived CDR1 and CDR2 are SQVTM and ANQGSEA. This CDR3 is CSVVYDLTTDTQYF. DNA for the CDR3: TGCAGCGTTGTGTACGACCTTACCACAGATACGCAGTATTTT.

Of note for this clonotype: The junction departs from germline at one end; a sequencing error may be responsible. The V gene is TRBV13, the J gene TRBJ2-7; D ambiguous. The CDR3 sequence is 15 residues long. Per germline, CDR1 PRHDT and CDR2 FYEKMQ (reference sequence). The CDR3 DNA reads TGTGACAGCAGCTTATCTGCAGGACCAGCCTACGAGCAGTACTTC. Encoded protein: CDSSLSAGPAYEQYF.

The V and J genes are TRBV12-3 or TRBV12-4 and TRBJ2-5; 8 bases agree with TRBD2. The CDR3 extends over 13 amino acids. The V and J ends lost 7 bases and 5 bases, in that order; junction bases with no gene match: 6. Here the CDR3 reads CASTTTSVETQYF. The CDR3 DNA follows: TGTGCCAGCACCACGACTAGCGTTGAGACCCAGTACTTC.

The chain couples TRBV15 to TRBJ1-5; D remains unclear. Germline lookup yields CDR1 LNHNV and CDR2 YYDKDF (reference sequence). CDR3 length: 15 residues. The V gene lost 7 bases and the J gene lost 1 base, with 14 bases spanning the gap. The CDR3 DNA reads as TGTGCCACCAAGGATCCGGGTGGGAGCAATCAGCCCCAGCATTTT. It yields the protein CATKDPGGSNQPQHF.

There are a few counts of this clonotype. This sequence joins TRBV5-1 and TRBJ2-7, with TRBD2 matching 12 bases. The J segment lost 1 base and the V segment lost 4 bases, leaving 3 bases of the junction unmatched. The CDR3 runs to 15 residues. The V gene's germline CDR1 is SGHRS and CDR2 YFSETQ. The CDR3 protein is CASSPTSGRSYEQYF. The CDR3 region has the DNA TGCGCCAGCAGCCCAACTAGCGGGAGGTCCTACGAGCAGTACTTC.

This clonotype turned up a few times. The V gene is TRBV7-2, the J gene TRBJ2-7; 9 nucleotides match TRBD2. The CDR3 spans 15 residues. The trim removed 1 base at V and 2 bases at J, leaving 3 bases unmatched. The germline V gene has CDR1 SGHTA and CDR2 FQGNSA. Here the CDR3 DNA reads TGTGCCAGCAGCTTAGAGGGACTAGCCGCCTACGAGCAGTACTTC. Its translation is CASSLEGLAAYEQYF.

This clonotype has just a few counts. V gene TRBV27 combines with J gene TRBJ1-2; D remains unclear. The germline CDR1 and CDR2 sequences are MNHEY and SMNVEV (reference sequence). The V gene lost 6 bases and the J gene lost 3 bases, with 14 bases spanning the gap. The CDR3 totals 14 residues. The CDR3 loop reads CASRRLGEDYGYTF. For the CDR3, the DNA is TGTGCCAGCAGACGGCTCGGGGAGGACTATGGCTACACCTTC.

This clonotype was counted a few times. This chain joins TRBV4-1 and TRBJ1-4; tentatively, D is TRBD1 (5 bases). The germline CDR1 and CDR2 sequences are MGHRA and YSYEKL. The V and J ends lost 4 bases and 8 bases respectively, with 5 bases between them. The CDR3 is made up of 11 amino acids. CDR3 in DNA: TGCGCCAGCAGCCGACAGGAAAAACTGTTTTTT. Encoded protein: CASSRQEKLFF.

This clonotype was seen a few times. The V and J genes are TRBV14 and TRBJ2-6; no reliable D call. The CDR3 is 16 amino acids. V lost 4 bases, J lost 0 bases, and 10 bases lay in between. Germline V gene data show CDR1 as SGHDN and CDR2 as FVKESK. CDR3 in amino acids: CASSPGTVSGANVLTF. The CDR3 nucleotides read TGTGCCAGCAGCCCGGGCACAGTCTCTGGGGCCAACGTCCTGACTTTC.

This clonotype was seen a few times. The chain carries TRBV4-2 and TRBJ2-3; no definite D call. CDR3 length equals 14 residues. The germline CDR1 and CDR2 sequences are LGHNA and YNFKEQ. The V and J ends lost 0 bases and 6 bases respectively, with 10 bases between them. In DNA, the CDR3 is TGTGCCAGCAGCCAAGAGAAGGGAACGGATACGCAGTATTTT. It specifies CASSQEKGTDTQYF.

This rearrangement joins TRBV12-5 to TRBJ1-2; 8 bases agree with TRBD1. Germline V gene data show CDR1 as LGHNT and CDR2 as FRNRAP. The V gene end was trimmed by 6 bases and the J gene end by 8 bases; junction bases not matched to a gene: 14. This CDR3 is built from 15 residues. CDR3 in amino acids: CASGEGTGGDIGYTF. The CDR3 DNA reads TGTGCTAGTGGCGAGGGGACAGGTGGGGATATCGGCTACACCTTC.

This clonotype was observed a few times. The rearrangement uses TRBV4-3 and TRBJ2-7; 7 positions match TRBD1. The CDR3 totals 16 residues. CDR1 and CDR2 (germline): LGHNA, YSLEER. J gave up 0 bases and V 0 bases, and 5 bases lay outside the gene matches. The CDR3 DNA reads TGCGCCAGCAGCCAAGATTGGGACAGCCTCTCCTACGAGCAGTACTTC. This gives the protein CASSQDWDSLSYEQYF.

The V call is TRBV13, the J call TRBJ2-3; 13 bases map to TRBD2. This CDR3 contains 16 residues. Looked up from germline, CDR1 is PRHDT and CDR2 is FYEKMQ (reference sequence). V was clipped by 1 base and J by 7 bases; unmatched bases: 5. CDR3 DNA sequence: TGTGCCAGCAGCTTAGTGGGACTAGCGGGGATCTATACGCAGTATTTT. Its translation: CASSLVGLAGIYTQYF.

The genes are TRBV5-1 and TRBJ2-7; a possible D gene is TRBD2 (5 bases). In germline, CDR1 is SGHRS, CDR2 YFSETQ. V gave up 3 bases and J gave up 0 bases, with 13 bases separating them. The CDR3 is 15 amino acids. CDR3 DNA sequence: TGCGCCAGCAGCTCGTTAGCGTATTCCTCCTACGAGCAGTACTTC. Translating it yields CASSSLAYSSYEQYF.